This T cell receptor (beta chain) appears in the sequencing data of a study of T cell repertoires in cytomegalovirus infection. Turning to the study itself: CMV infection together with matching HLA type was indicated by public TCR beta signatures. Study results and caveats: In two of eight donors, the top clonotype was HLA-C-restricted CMV-specific. Of the TCR beta families, the public ones yielded a cumulative frequency that identified carriers of CMV plus the relevant HLA.

This clonotype was recorded at least ten times. The antigen is undetermined. TCRdb called the reads again in MiXCR, with one record for every CDR3 protein. The table has about 770,000 distinct CDR3 sequences, under 35% seen once. Per germline, CDR1 SEHNR and CDR2 FQNEAQ (reference sequence). The CDR3 totals 12 residues. Trimming removed 4 bases from V and 5 bases from J, with 6 bases in between. This rearrangement joins TRBV7-9 to TRBJ2-1, with no clear D. The source is a human donor in good health (CMV status not recorded). Some clones in this sample may be carry-over from other donors' samples. Here the sequenced sample was cultured CD8+ T cells from PBMCs, taken from culture after CMV antigen stimulation. The CDR3 is CASSSGNNEQFF. The CDR3 DNA reads as TGTGCCAGCAGCTCTGGAAACAATGAGCAGTTCTTC.